In this sample, the clone carrying this TCR beta chain turned up many times. The target antigen is unknown. Time point defined: persistent/refractory GD, antithyroid drugs over 5 years with positive TRAb. TCR sequences were obtained from RNA taken from PBMCs. The sample originates from a study of regulatory T cells in long-lasting Graves disease. Study results and caveats: There was favoring of TRBV28, TRBJ1-2 and TRBJ2-5 in persistent disease.

Construction of the TCR beta libraries employed iRepertoire HTBI primers in conjunction with Arm-PCR of CDR3 regions. Each CDR3 protein gets one entry after TCRdb re-called the multiplex PCR reads with MiXCR. The sample has about 470,000 distinct CDR3 sequences; about 22% are singletons. V was pared by 5 bases and J by 0 bases, with 11 bases between. Germline V gives CDR1 SGHVS, CDR2 FQNEAQ. The CDR3 extends over 15 amino acids. This rearrangement joins TRBV7-8 to TRBJ1-5; tentative D call: TRBD1 (5 bases). The sequence was obtained from a female donor with Graves disease. The starting material was peripheral blood mononuclear cells (PBMCs), obtained when the disease was refractory, from a patient treated with antithyroid drugs. The CDR3 sequence: CASSRRGDSNQPQHF. The CDR3 DNA reads as TGTGCCAGCAGCCGAAGAGGGGATAGCAATCAGCCCCAGCATTTT.